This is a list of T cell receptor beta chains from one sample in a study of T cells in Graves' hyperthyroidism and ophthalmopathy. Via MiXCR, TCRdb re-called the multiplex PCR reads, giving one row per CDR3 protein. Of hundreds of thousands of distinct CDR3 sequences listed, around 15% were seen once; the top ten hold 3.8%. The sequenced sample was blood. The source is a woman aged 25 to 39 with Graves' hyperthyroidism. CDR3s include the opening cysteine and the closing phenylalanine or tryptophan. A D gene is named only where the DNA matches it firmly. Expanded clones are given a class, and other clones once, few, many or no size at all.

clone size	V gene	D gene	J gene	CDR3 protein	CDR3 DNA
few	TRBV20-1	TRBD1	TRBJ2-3	CSARDSDRGLDTQYF	TGCAGTGCTAGAGATTCGGACAGGGGGTTAGATACGCAGTATTTT
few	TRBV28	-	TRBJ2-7	CASSAPRGRSYEQYF	TGTGCCAGCAGTGCCCCTAGGGGGAGGTCCTACGAGCAGTACTTC
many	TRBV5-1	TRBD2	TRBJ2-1	CASSLWSTGREQFF	TGCGCCAGCAGCTTGTGGTCCACCGGGAGGGAGCAGTTCTTC
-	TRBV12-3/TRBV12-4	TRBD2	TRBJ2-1	CASSQLAGGPDEQFF	TGTGCCAGCAGCCAACTAGCGGGAGGGCCTGATGAGCAGTTCTTC
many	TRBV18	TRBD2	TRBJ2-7	CASSAGTSGNEQYF	TGTGCCAGCTCCGCCGGGACTAGCGGGAACGAGCAGTACTTC
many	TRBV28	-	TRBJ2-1	CASSVGLSYNEQFF	TGTGCCAGCAGTGTGGGACTTAGCTACAATGAGCAGTTCTTC
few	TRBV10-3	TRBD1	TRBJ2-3	CAISPGTGADTQYF	TGTGCCATCAGTCCCGGGACAGGGGCAGATACGCAGTATTTT
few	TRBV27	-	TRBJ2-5	CASSLAGNRETQYF	TGTGCCAGCAGTTTAGCGGGTAATCGGGAGACCCAGTACTTC
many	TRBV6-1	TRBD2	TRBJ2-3	CASGGLGPTDTQYF	TGTGCCAGCGGAGGACTAGGACCCACAGATACGCAGTATTTT
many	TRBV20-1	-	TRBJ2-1	CSASADRIYNEQFF	TGCAGTGCTAGCGCCGACAGGATCTACAATGAGCAGTTCTTC
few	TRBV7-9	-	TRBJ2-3	CASNVDTQYF	TGTGCCAGCAATGTGGATACGCAGTATTTT
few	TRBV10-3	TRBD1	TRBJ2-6	CAISPGTEIKANVLTF	TGTGCCATCAGCCCCGGGACAGAGATTAAGGCCAACGTCCTGACTTTC
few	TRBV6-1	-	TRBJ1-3	CASSGNPSGNTIYF	TGTGCCAGCAGCGGGAACCCCTCTGGAAACACCATATATTTT
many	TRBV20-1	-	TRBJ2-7	CSARSFSGTNEQYF	TGCAGTGCTAGAAGTTTCTCGGGAACGAATGAGCAGTACTTC
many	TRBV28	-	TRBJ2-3	CASSFSRSADGSQYF	TGTGCCAGCAGTTTCAGCAGGTCCGCAGACGGGTCGCAGTATTTT
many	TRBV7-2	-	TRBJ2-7	CASSAPDRAYEQYF	TGTGCCAGCAGCGCGCCGGACAGAGCCTACGAGCAGTACTTC